This T cell receptor (beta chain) was identified in a study of molecular identifiers for immune sequencing clone quantification. In germline, CDR1 is LGHDT, CDR2 YNNKEL (reference sequence). CDR3 length: 12 amino acids. A CD8+CD4-CCR7+CD45RA+ phenotype served as the sorting definition for naive CD8 T cells. To note about this clonotype: A read error may account for a junction end that differs from germline.

It was with previously described methods and listed TCR primers that bulk TCR libraries were made. MiXCR, applied by TCRdb to the PCR reads, yields one record per CDR3 protein. The sample yields some 320,000 distinct CDR3 sequences, about a fifth seen once. This clonotype was sampled from a human donor in good health. Some libraries in this study had Jurkat cell RNA spiked in. V is TRBV3-1 and J is TRBJ1-1; no definite D call. Input material: naive CD8+ T cells from blood, with Jurkat cell RNA spiked in. Subset reported: FACS-sorted CD8+CD4-CCR7+CD45RA+ naive T cells. CDR3 sequence reads: CASGQGYTEAFF. DNA of the CDR3: TGTGCCAGCGGCCAAGGGTACACTGAAGCTTTCTTT.